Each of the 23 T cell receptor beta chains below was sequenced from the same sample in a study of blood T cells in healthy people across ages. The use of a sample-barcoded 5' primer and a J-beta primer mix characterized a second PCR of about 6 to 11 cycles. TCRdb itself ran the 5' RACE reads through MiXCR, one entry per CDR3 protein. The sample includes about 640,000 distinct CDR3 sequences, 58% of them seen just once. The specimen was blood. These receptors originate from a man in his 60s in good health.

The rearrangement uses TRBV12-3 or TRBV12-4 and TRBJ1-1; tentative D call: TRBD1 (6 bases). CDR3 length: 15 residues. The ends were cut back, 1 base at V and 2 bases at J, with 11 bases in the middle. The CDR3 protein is CASSLGAGANTEAFF. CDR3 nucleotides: TGTGCCAGCAGTTTAGGGGCAGGGGCTAACACTGAAGCTTTCTTT.

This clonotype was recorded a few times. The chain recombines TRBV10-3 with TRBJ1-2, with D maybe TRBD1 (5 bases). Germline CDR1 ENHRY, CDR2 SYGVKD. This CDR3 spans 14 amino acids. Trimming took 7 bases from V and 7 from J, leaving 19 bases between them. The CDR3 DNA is TGTGCCATCACCACCGACCCGGGGGACGGTGGCTACACCTTC. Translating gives CAITTDPGDGGYTF.

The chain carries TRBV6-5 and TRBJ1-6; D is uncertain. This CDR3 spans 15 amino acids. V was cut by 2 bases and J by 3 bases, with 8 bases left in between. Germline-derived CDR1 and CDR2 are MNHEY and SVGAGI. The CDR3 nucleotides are TGTGCCAGCAGTTACGGTCAGCTCTATAATTCACCCCTCCACTTT. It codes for CASSYGQLYNSPLHF.

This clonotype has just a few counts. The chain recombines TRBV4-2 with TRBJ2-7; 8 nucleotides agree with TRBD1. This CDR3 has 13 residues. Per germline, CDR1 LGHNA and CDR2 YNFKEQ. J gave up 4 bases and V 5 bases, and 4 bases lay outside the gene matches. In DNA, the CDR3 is TGTGCCAGCAGCAATAGACAGGGGTACGAGCAGTACTTC. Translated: CASSNRQGYEQYF.

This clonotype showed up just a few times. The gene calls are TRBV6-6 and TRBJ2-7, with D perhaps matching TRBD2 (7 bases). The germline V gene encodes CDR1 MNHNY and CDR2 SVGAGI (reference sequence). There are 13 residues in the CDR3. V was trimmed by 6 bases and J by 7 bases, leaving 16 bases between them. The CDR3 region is CASSKGGAGEQYF. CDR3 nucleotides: TGTGCCAGCAGCAAAGGGGGGGCTGGGGAGCAGTACTTC.

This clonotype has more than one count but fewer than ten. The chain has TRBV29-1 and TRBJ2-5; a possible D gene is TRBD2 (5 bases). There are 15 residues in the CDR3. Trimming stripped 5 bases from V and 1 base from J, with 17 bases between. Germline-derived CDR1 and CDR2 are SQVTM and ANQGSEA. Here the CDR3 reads CSVILPTGSQETQYF. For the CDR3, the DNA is TGCAGCGTTATATTACCAACGGGGTCCCAAGAGACCCAGTACTTC.

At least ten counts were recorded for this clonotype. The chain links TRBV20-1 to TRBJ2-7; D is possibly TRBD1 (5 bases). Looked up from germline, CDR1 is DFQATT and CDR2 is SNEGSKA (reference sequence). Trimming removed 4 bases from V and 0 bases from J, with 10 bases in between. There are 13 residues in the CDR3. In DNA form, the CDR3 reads TGCAGTGCTACCAGGGCGAGCTCCTACGAGCAGTACTTC. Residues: CSATRASSYEQYF.

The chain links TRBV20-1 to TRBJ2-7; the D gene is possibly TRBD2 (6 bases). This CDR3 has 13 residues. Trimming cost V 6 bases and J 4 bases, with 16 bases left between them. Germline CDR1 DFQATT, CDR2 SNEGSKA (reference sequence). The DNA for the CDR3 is TGCAGTGCGGTGACTAGTGGGGCTTACGAGCAGTACTTC. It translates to CSAVTSGAYEQYF.

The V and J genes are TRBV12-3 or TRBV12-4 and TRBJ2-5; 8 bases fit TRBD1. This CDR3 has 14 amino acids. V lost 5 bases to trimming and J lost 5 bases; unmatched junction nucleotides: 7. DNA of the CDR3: TGTGCCAGCAGTACCCGGACAGGGTCCGAGACCCAGTACTTC. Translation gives CASSTRTGSETQYF.

CDR3 in amino acids: CASSDQGYEQYF. In nucleotides, the CDR3 is TGCGCCAGCAGCGATCAGGGCTACGAGCAGTACTTC. The chain employs TRBV5-1 and TRBJ2-5, with TRBD1 as a possible D gene (5 bases). The tail of the sequence fits TRBJ2-7 better, so the J call may be wrong. The CDR3 runs 12 residues. Per germline, CDR1 SGHRS and CDR2 YFSETQ.

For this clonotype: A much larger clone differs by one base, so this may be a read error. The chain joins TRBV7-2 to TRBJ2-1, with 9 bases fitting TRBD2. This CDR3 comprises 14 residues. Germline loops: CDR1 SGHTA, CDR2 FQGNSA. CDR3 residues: CASSFQRGANERFF. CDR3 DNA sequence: TGTGCCAGCAGCTTCCAGCGGGGGGCTAATGAGCGGTTCTTC.

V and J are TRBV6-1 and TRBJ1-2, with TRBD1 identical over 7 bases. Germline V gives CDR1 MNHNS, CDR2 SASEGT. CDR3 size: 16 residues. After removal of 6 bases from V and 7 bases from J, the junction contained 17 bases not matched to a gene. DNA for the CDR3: TGTGCCAGCAGCGCCCGGACAGGCAATGACTGGGGTGGCTACACCTTC. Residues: CASSARTGNDWGGYTF.

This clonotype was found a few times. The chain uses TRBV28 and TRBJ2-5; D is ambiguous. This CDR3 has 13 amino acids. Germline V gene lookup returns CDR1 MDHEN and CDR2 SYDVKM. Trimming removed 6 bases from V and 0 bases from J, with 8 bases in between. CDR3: CASSRADQETQYF. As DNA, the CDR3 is TGTGCCAGCAGCCGTGCCGACCAAGAGACCCAGTACTTC.

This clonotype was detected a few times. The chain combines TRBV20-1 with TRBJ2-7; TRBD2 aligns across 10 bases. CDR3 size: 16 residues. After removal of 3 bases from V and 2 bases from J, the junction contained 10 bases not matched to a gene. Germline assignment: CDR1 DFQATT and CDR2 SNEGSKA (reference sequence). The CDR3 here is CSASPPLAGRTYEQYF. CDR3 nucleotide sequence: TGCAGTGCTAGCCCCCCACTAGCGGGGAGAACCTACGAGCAGTACTTC.

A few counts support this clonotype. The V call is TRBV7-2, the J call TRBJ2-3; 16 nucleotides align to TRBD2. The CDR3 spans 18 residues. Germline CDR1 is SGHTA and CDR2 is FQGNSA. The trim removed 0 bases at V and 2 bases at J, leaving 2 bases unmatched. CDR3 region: CASSLAGLAGGLTDTQYF. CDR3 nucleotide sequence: TGTGCCAGCAGCTTAGCGGGACTAGCGGGGGGGCTCACAGATACGCAGTATTTT.

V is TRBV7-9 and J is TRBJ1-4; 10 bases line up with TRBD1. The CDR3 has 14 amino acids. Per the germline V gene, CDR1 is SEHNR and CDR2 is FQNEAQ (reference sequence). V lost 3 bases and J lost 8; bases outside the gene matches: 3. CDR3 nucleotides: TGTGCCAGCAGCTTTGAGGGACAGGGGGAAAAACTGTTTTTT. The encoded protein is CASSFEGQGEKLFF.

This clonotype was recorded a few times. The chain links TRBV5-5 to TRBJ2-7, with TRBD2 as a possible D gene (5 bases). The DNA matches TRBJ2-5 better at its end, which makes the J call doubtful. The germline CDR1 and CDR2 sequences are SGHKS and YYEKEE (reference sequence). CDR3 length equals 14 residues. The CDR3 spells CASSLSWRVETQYF. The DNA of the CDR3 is TGTGCCAGCAGCTTGTCCTGGCGGGTTGAGACCCAGTACTTC.

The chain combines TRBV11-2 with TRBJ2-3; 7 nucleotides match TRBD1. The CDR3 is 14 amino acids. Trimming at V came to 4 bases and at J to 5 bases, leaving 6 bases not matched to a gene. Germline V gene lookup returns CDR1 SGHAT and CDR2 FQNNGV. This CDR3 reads CASSSGQAVDTQYF. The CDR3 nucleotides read TGTGCCAGCAGCTCCGGACAGGCAGTAGATACGCAGTATTTT. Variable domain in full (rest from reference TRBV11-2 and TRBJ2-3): EAGVAQSPRYKIIEKRQSVAFWCNPISGHATLYWYQQILGQGPKLLIQFQNNGVVDDSQLPKDRFSAERLKGVDSTLKIQPAKLEDSAVYLCASSSGQAVDTQYFGPGTRLTVL.

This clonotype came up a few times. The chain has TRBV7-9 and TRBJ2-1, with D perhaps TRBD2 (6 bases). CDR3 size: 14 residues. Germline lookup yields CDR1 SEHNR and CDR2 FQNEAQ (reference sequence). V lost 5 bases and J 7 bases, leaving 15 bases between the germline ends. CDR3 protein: CASSLPRAGNEQFF. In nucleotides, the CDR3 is TGTGCCAGCAGCCTCCCCCGGGCGGGGAATGAGCAGTTCTTC. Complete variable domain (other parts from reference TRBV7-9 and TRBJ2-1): DTGVSQNPRHKITKRGQNVTFRCDPISEHNRLYWYRQTLGQGPEFLTYFQNEAQLEKSRLLSDRFSAERPKGSFSTLEIQRTEQGDSAMYLCASSLPRAGNEQFFGPGTRLTVL.

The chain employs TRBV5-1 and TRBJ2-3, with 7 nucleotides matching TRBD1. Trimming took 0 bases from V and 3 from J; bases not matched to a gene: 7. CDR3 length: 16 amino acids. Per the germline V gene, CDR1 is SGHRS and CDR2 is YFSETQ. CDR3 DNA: TGCGCCAGCAGCTTGGTACCAGGGGGAGTAACAGATACGCAGTATTTT. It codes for CASSLVPGGVTDTQYF.

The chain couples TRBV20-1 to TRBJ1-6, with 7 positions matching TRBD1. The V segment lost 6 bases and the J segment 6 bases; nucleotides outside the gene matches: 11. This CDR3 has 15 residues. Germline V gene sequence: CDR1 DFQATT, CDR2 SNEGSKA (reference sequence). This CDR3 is CSARRGQSLNSPLHF. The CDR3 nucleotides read TGCAGTGCCAGACGGGGACAGAGCCTTAATTCACCCCTCCACTTT.

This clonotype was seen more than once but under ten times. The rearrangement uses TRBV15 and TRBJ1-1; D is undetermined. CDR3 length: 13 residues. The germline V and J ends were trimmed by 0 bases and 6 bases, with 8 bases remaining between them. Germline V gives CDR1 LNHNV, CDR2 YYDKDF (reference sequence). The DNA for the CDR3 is TGTGCCACCAGCAGAGAAGGGAAGGCTGAAGCTTTCTTT. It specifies CATSREGKAEAFF.

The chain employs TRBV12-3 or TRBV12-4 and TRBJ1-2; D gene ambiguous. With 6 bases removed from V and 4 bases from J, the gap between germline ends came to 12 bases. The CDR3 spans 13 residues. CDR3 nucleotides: TGTGCCAGCAGCCGACGGCGGAGCTATGGCTACACCTTC. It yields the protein CASSRRRSYGYTF.